This T cell receptor (beta chain) was identified in a study of T-cell memory formation after mild COVID-19. V dropped 2 bases and J dropped 3 bases, with 10 bases sitting between them. The CDR3 runs to 14 residues. Looked up from germline, CDR1 is KGHDR and CDR2 is SFDVKD. Constant-segment-primed 5'RACE gave TCR alpha and TCR beta cDNA libraries with sample barcodes and UMIs. TCRdb reprocessed the 5' RACE reads via MiXCR and lists one record per CDR3 protein. The profile shows almost 550,000 distinct CDR3 sequences, approximately 20% of them singletons. With respect to this clonotype: Its antigen is undetermined.

Broader study findings: Clones shrinking between day 15 and 85 showed a balanced CD4/CD8 split, and those that grew later tilted toward CD4+. The pre-infection memory compartment contained some responding clones, suggesting cross-reactive memory joined. CD4+ contracting clones were mainly CM and EM; CD8+ ones, EMRA.

The source material was PBMCs or a T cell subset sorted from them (not recorded which). This sequence was found in an adult woman who had mild COVID-19 (a few samples of this study predate the infection). Cell type and time point are not known. The rearrangement links TRBV24-1 to TRBJ2-7; D tentatively fits TRBD1 or TRBD2 (5 bases each). DNA of the CDR3: TGTGCCACCAGTGATTCCGGGGACCTCTACGAGCAGTACTTC. Translated, it gives CATSDSGDLYEQYF.